These 31 T cell receptor beta chains originate from one sample sequenced in a study of technical replicates of blood from a handful of donors. Here immunoSEQ multiplex PCR was the method, and the copy in TCRdb shows in-frame clones only, minus some. The sample lists 75,000 to 95,000 clones, roughly 94% occurring once. The sequencing sample was made of T cells isolated from PBMCs. These receptors were taken from a human donor in good health.

This chain links TRBV5-8 with TRBJ1-3; possibly TRBD1 for D (5 bases). The germline V gene encodes CDR1 SGHTS and CDR2 YDEGEE. The CDR3 covers 15 residues. V lost 1 base, J lost 2 bases, and 10 bases lay in between. CDR3 in amino acids: CASSLTAGTGNTIYF. The CDR3 DNA sequence: TGTGCCAGCAGCTTGACGGCAGGGACTGGAAACACCATATATTTT.

This clone was observed once. The chain couples TRBV5-1 to TRBJ1-1; D call uncertain. From germline, CDR1 is SGHRS and CDR2 YFSETQ. There are 17 residues in the CDR3. Trimming took off 0 bases at V and 3 bases at J, with 18 bases between the two ends. As DNA, the CDR3 is TGCGCCAGCAGCTTGGAGAGACCCTCGGGATATGACACTGAAGCTTTCTTT. This sequence encodes CASSLERPSGYDTEAFF.

The chain uses TRBV6-1 and TRBJ1-4, with a weak D call TRBD1 (5 bases). With 4 bases removed from V and 6 bases from J, the gap between germline ends came to 18 bases. CDR3 length: 16 amino acids. Germline-derived CDR1 and CDR2 are MNHNS and SASEGT. The CDR3 nucleotides are TGTGCCAGCAGTGCGATCCCCAGGGATGGTTATGAAAAACTGTTTTTT. Protein product: CASSAIPRDGYEKLFF.

The V gene is TRBV29-1, the J gene TRBJ1-1; TRBD1 aligns across 7 bases. The V gene's germline CDR1 is SQVTM and CDR2 ANQGSEA. There are 13 residues in the CDR3. V lost 3 bases to trimming and J lost 1 base; unmatched junction nucleotides: 2. DNA for the CDR3: TGCAGCGTTGAGAGGACAGGGAACACTGAAGCTTTCTTT. It specifies CSVERTGNTEAFF.

A note on this clone: The sample holds other DNA sequences that translate to the same CDR3. The chain is built from TRBV4-1 and TRBJ2-7, with D hard to call. This CDR3 has 14 amino acids. V was pared by 0 bases and J by 1 base, with 7 bases between. CDR1 and CDR2 from the germline V gene are MGHRA and YSYEKL. The CDR3 DNA follows: TGCGCCAGCAGCCAAGAAGTCAGTTCCTACGAGCAGTACTTC. Translated, it gives CASSQEVSSYEQYF.

The rearrangement links TRBV5-1 to TRBJ2-3; D is perhaps TRBD1 (7 bases). Trimming took 5 bases from V and 2 from J, leaving 21 bases between them. Germline CDR1 SGHRS, CDR2 YFSETQ. The CDR3 sequence is 17 residues long. The CDR3 sequence: CASSKGQGGGVTDTQYF. The CDR3, as DNA: TGCGCCAGCAGTAAGGGCCAGGGGGGAGGCGTCACAGATACGCAGTATTTT.

The chain carries TRBV30 and TRBJ1-2; D is unclear. There are 10 residues in the CDR3. Per germline, CDR1 GTSNPN and CDR2 SVGIG (reference sequence). Trimming removed 3 bases at V and 10 bases at J, with 9 bases between. The CDR3 sequence: CAWRSLDYTF. CDR3 coding DNA: TGTGCCTGGAGGAGTCTTGACTACACCTTC.

The rearrangement uses TRBV7-2 and TRBJ2-5, with D unclear. The CDR3 contains 14 residues. The V gene lost 5 bases and the J gene lost 5 bases, with 15 bases spanning the gap. Per germline, CDR1 SGHTA and CDR2 FQGNSA. This CDR3 is CASSRDRAWETQYF. For the CDR3, the DNA is TGTGCCAGCAGCCGAGATAGAGCCTGGGAGACCCAGTACTTC. The full variable domain, rest sourced from reference TRBV7-2 and TRBJ2-5, is GAGVSQSPSNKVTEKGKDVELRCDPISGHTALYWYRQSLGQGLEFLIYFQGNSAPDKSGLPSDRFSAERTGGSVSTLTIQRTQQEDSAVYLCASSRDRAWETQYFGPGTRLLVL.

This rearrangement joins TRBV28 to TRBJ2-7; no clear D gene. CDR1 is MDHEN and CDR2 is SYDVKM in the germline V gene. V dropped 6 bases and J dropped 0 bases, with 9 bases sitting between them. This CDR3 is 13 amino acids long. Here the CDR3 DNA reads TGTGCCAGCAGCCAACGGAGCTCCTACGAGCAGTACTTC. Amino acids: CASSQRSSYEQYF.

The chain recombines TRBV7-9 with TRBJ2-5; D is perhaps TRBD2 (6 bases). The CDR3 covers 15 residues. Trimming removed 1 base from V and 1 base from J, with 10 bases in between. Germline V CDR1 and CDR2: SEHNR, FQNEAQ (reference sequence). The CDR3 sequence: CASSLGGETQETQYF. CDR3 in DNA: TGTGCCAGCAGCTTAGGCGGGGAAACCCAAGAGACCCAGTACTTC.

This clone was seen only a few times. This rearrangement joins TRBV13 to TRBJ1-6; a weak D match, TRBD1 (6 bases). V dropped 6 bases and J dropped 2 bases, with 14 bases sitting between them. From germline, CDR1 is PRHDT and CDR2 FYEKMQ (reference sequence). The CDR3 covers 16 residues. The CDR3 loop reads CASSLQGSTYNSPLHF. The CDR3 nucleotides are TGTGCCAGCAGTTTACAGGGATCTACCTATAATTCACCCCTCCACTTT.

In this sample, this clone turned up once. The rearrangement links TRBV30 to TRBJ1-5; D is unclear. This CDR3 has 13 residues. Trimming left V 2 bases short and J 3 bases short, with 8 bases between. CDR1 and CDR2 from the germline V gene are GTSNPN and SVGIG (reference sequence). CDR3 residues: CAWSQRTNQPQHF. The CDR3 bases are TGTGCCTGGAGTCAGCGGACCAATCAGCCCCAGCATTTT.

V gene TRBV28 combines with J gene TRBJ2-1; D is perhaps TRBD2 (5 bases). The CDR3 sequence is 15 residues long. Trimming removed 3 bases from V and 5 bases from J, with 14 bases in between. The germline gives CDR1 MDHEN, CDR2 SYDVKM. The CDR3 region is CASSFGGLGDNEQFF. The CDR3 DNA reads TGTGCCAGCAGTTTTGGCGGGTTGGGAGACAATGAGCAGTTCTTC.

The V and J genes are TRBV6-1 and TRBJ2-3; 14 bases are a match to TRBD2. V gave up 6 bases and J gave up 4 bases; unmatched junction bases: 3. Germline V lookup: CDR1 MNHNS, CDR2 SASEGT. The CDR3 is 15 amino acids. The CDR3 protein is CASRRLAGGPDTQYF. The DNA of the CDR3 is TGTGCCAGCAGACGACTAGCGGGGGGGCCAGATACGCAGTATTTT.

The chain joins TRBV28 to TRBJ2-7; D is ambiguous. The CDR3 runs to 14 residues. Trimming pared 2 bases from V and 4 bases from J, leaving 12 bases between. The germline V gene has CDR1 MDHEN and CDR2 SYDVKM. CDR3 residues: CASSLLGRSYEQYF. CDR3 in DNA: TGTGCCAGCAGTTTACTGGGCAGATCGTACGAGCAGTACTTC.

Remarks on this clone: In this CDR3 the conserved last residue, phenylalanine or tryptophan, is missing, so a read error is likely. It is unclear where the CDR3 begins or ends on the DNA, so no DNA is shown, and the CDR3 is as TCRdb lists it. This rearrangement joins TRBV10-3 to TRBJ1-3; the D call in the table, TRBD1, was not verified against the DNA. Germline CDR1 reads ENHRY; CDR2 reads SYGVKD. The CDR3 extends over 12 residues, inclusive of both ends. The CDR3 reads CAISDSGTALTV.

CDR3 DNA sequence: TGTGCCAGCAGTTCAACGACTAGCGGCCCAATCTACGAGCAGTACTTC. This gives the protein CASSSTTSGPIYEQYF. This rearrangement joins TRBV27 to TRBJ2-7; 9 bases are a match to TRBD2. Germline V gene sequence: CDR1 MNHEY, CDR2 SMNVEV (reference sequence). The V and J ends lost 4 bases and 3 bases, in that order; junction bases with no gene match: 10. The CDR3 is 16 amino acids.

V gene TRBV11-2 combines with J gene TRBJ2-7; TRBD2 matches 8 bases. Germline loops: CDR1 SGHAT, CDR2 FQNNGV. Germline trimming cut 6 bases from V and 3 bases from J; bases unmatched to any gene: 4. The CDR3 has 13 amino acids. CDR3 amino acids: CASREGTSYEQYF. CDR3 nucleotide sequence: TGTGCCAGCAGGGAAGGGACTAGCTACGAGCAGTACTTC. The entire variable domain, with the rest obtained from reference TRBV11-2 and TRBJ2-7, is as follows: EAGVAQSPRYKIIEKRQSVAFWCNPISGHATLYWYQQILGQGPKLLIQFQNNGVVDDSQLPKDRFSAERLKGVDSTLKIQPAKLEDSAVYLCASREGTSYEQYFGPGTRLTVT.

This clone showed up just once. V usage is TRBV30 and J usage is TRBJ2-3; TRBD2 agrees at 8 bases. The CDR3 has 15 amino acids. Trimming took 4 bases from V and 0 from J; bases not matched to a gene: 6. Looked up from germline, CDR1 is GTSNPN and CDR2 is SVGIG (reference sequence). The CDR3 DNA follows: TGTGCCTGGACCCCAGCGGGGGCTAGCACAGATACGCAGTATTTT. This encodes CAWTPAGASTDTQYF.

The CDR3 is CASSYGGLAPTYEQYF. DNA for the CDR3: TGTGCCAGCAGTTACGGTGGGCTAGCACCGACCTACGAGCAGTACTTC. The chain employs TRBV6-6 and TRBJ2-7, with a weak D call TRBD2 (5 bases). The germline CDR1 and CDR2 sequences are MNHNY and SVGAGI (reference sequence). Deletions cut 2 bases from V and 2 bases from J, with 16 bases between. This CDR3 comprises 16 residues.

The genes are TRBV7-2 and TRBJ2-7; the D gene is possibly TRBD1 (5 bases). With 1 base removed from V and 3 bases from J, the gap between germline ends came to 10 bases. Germline CDR1 reads SGHTA; CDR2 reads FQGNSA. CDR3 length equals 14 residues. CDR3 loop: CASSLVGRVYEQYF. The CDR3 DNA reads as TGTGCCAGCAGCTTAGTGGGCAGGGTCTACGAGCAGTACTTC.

The genes are TRBV18 and TRBJ2-3; D is perhaps TRBD1 (7 bases). V lost 3 bases and J lost 4, with 20 bases in between. Per the germline V gene, CDR1 is KGHSH and CDR2 is LQKENI. CDR3 length: 17 residues. The CDR3 DNA reads TGTGCCAGCTCACCGAACTCCCAGGGGGGAGCCTCAGATACGCAGTATTTT. This gives the protein CASSPNSQGGASDTQYF. Based on the CDR3 plus reference TRBV18 and TRBJ2-3, the full variable domain is NAGVMQNPRHLVRRRGQEARLRCSPMKGHSHVYWYRQLPEEGLKFMVYLQKENIIDESGMPKERFSAEFPKEGPSILRIQQVVRGDSAAYFCASSPNSQGGASDTQYFGPGTRLTVL.

The chain employs TRBV6-1 and TRBJ1-4, with D perhaps TRBD1 (5 bases). V was clipped by 0 bases and J by 4 bases, with 9 bases between them. Germline values: CDR1 MNHNS, CDR2 SASEGT. CDR3 length: 15 amino acids. CDR3 region: CASSEAPGNNEKLFF. Here the CDR3 DNA reads TGTGCCAGCAGTGAAGCCCCAGGGAATAATGAAAAACTGTTTTTT.

This chain links TRBV7-9 with TRBJ2-1; D is possibly TRBD1 (6 bases). Between the trimmed V and J ends, which lost 1 base and 6 bases, there was a span of 13 bases. This CDR3 region has 15 residues. Germline assignment: CDR1 SEHNR and CDR2 FQNEAQ (reference sequence). The CDR3 DNA follows: TGTGCCAGCAGCTTAGTCAGGGGACAACTCAATGAGCAGTTCTTC. This sequence encodes CASSLVRGQLNEQFF.

This chain joins TRBV15 and TRBJ2-1, with D maybe TRBD1 (6 bases). Germline CDR1 and CDR2: LNHNV and YYDKDF (reference sequence). V shed 5 bases and J shed 5 bases, with 13 bases lying between them. CDR3 size: 14 residues. CDR3 amino acids: CATSSSAGDNEQFF. Written as DNA, the CDR3 is TGTGCCACCAGCTCCTCGGCAGGGGACAATGAGCAGTTCTTC.

The rearrangement uses TRBV5-4 and TRBJ2-1; TRBD1 might be the D (6 bases). The germline V and J ends were trimmed by 2 bases and 1 base, with 10 bases remaining between them. Looked up from germline, CDR1 is SGHNT and CDR2 is YYREEE (reference sequence). The CDR3 length is 15 residues. In nucleotides, the CDR3 is TGTGCCAGCAGCTTCCAGGGGAGATCCTACAATGAGCAGTTCTTC. Translating gives CASSFQGRSYNEQFF. Full variable domain (outside the CDR3, taken from reference TRBV5-4 and TRBJ2-1): ETGVTQSPTHLIKTRGQQVTLRCSSQSGHNTVSWYQQALGQGPQFIFQYYREEENGRGNFPPRFSGLQFPNYSSELNVNALELDDSALYLCASSFQGRSYNEQFFGPGTRLTVL.

J is TRBJ2-7 and V is TRBV20-1; D gene uncertain. This CDR3 region has 11 residues. CDR1 is DFQATT and CDR2 is SNEGSKA in the germline V gene (reference sequence). V dropped 5 bases and J dropped 9 bases, with 14 bases sitting between them. The CDR3 DNA sequence: TGCAGTGCTGCGGCCCGTGAGGCGCAGTACTTC. As protein: CSAAAREAQYF.

The J gene is TRBJ1-1, the V gene TRBV7-3; 8 nucleotides match TRBD1. CDR1 and CDR2 (germline): SGHTA, FQGTGA. With V trimmed by 5 bases and J by 1 base, 3 bases remained unmatched. This CDR3 has 14 residues. CDR3 loop: CASSLGQGNTEAFF. The CDR3 bases are TGTGCCAGCAGCCTCGGACAGGGGAACACTGAAGCTTTCTTT.

V gene TRBV14 combines with J gene TRBJ2-7, with a weak D call TRBD1 (6 bases). CDR3 length equals 15 residues. Germline values: CDR1 SGHDN, CDR2 FVKESK. The V and J ends lost 1 base and 4 bases respectively, with 14 bases between them. Here the CDR3 DNA reads TGTGCCAGCAGCCAAGTCGATAGGCAGGGGTACGAGCAGTACTTC. Its protein product is CASSQVDRQGYEQYF.

The V and J genes are TRBV6-1 and TRBJ2-4; 10 bases map to TRBD2. The CDR3 extends over 17 amino acids. After removal of 2 bases from V and 7 bases from J, the junction contained 11 bases not matched to a gene. Looked up from germline, CDR1 is MNHNS and CDR2 is SASEGT. CDR3 protein: CASSEWGVLAGLNIQYF. CDR3 nucleotides: TGTGCCAGCAGTGAATGGGGAGTACTAGCGGGGTTGAACATTCAGTACTTC.

V is TRBV29-1 and J is TRBJ1-1; D unclear. The CDR3 spans 13 residues. V was shortened by 4 bases and J by 1 base, with 10 bases between the two germline ends. Germline lookup yields CDR1 SQVTM and CDR2 ANQGSEA. The CDR3 region is CSVAPRSNTEAFF. The CDR3 coding sequence is TGCAGCGTTGCCCCCAGGTCGAACACTGAAGCTTTCTTT.